The 12 T cell receptor beta chains given below trace back to one sample, sequenced in a study of T cell responses to AZD1222 COVID-19 vaccine. Profiling relied on immunoSEQ multiplex PCR, and the TCRdb table lists in-frame clones only, not all of them. This table has 150,000 to 200,000 clones, approximately 93% appearing once. The sequences come from peripheral blood, collected 28 days after the second AZD1222 dose. All receptors come from an adult who received the AZD1222 COVID-19 vaccine.

The chain links TRBV5-4 to TRBJ2-3; D gene ambiguous. V lost 0 bases, J lost 6 bases, and 11 bases lay in between. The CDR3 loop spans 14 amino acids. Germline CDR1 reads SGHNT; CDR2 reads YYREEE (reference sequence). The CDR3 here is CASSLGPGSDTQYF. CDR3 nucleotides: TGTGCCAGCAGCTTGGGCCCAGGTTCGGATACGCAGTATTTT.

This clone was detected only once. The chain is built from TRBV6-5 and TRBJ1-5; D is unclear. Per the germline V gene, CDR1 is MNHEY and CDR2 is SVGAGI. V lost 0 bases and J 7 bases, leaving 10 bases between the germline ends. This CDR3 spans 14 amino acids. The CDR3 loop is CASSYSRYGQPQHF. CDR3 bases: TGTGCCAGCAGTTACTCGCGGTATGGGCAGCCCCAGCATTTT.

The chain uses TRBV20-1 and TRBJ1-2; no clear D gene. The CDR3 length is 11 residues. Between the trimmed V and J ends, which lost 3 bases and 5 bases, there was a span of 7 bases. CDR1 is DFQATT, CDR2 SNEGSKA, per germline (reference sequence). DNA for the CDR3: TGCAGTGCTAGTGTGGGTTATGGCTACACCTTC. Encoded protein: CSASVGYGYTF.

The rearrangement links TRBV7-8 to TRBJ2-7, with unresolved D. The CDR3 runs to 12 residues. V lost 1 base to trimming and J lost 5 bases, with 6 bases between them. Looked up from germline, CDR1 is SGHVS and CDR2 is FQNEAQ. The CDR3 DNA sequence: TGTGCCAGCAGCTTAGATGGGGACGAGCAGTACTTC. This translates into CASSLDGDEQYF.

The chain links TRBV3-1 (or the pseudogene TRBV3-2) to TRBJ1-4, with D unresolved. This CDR3 comprises 14 residues. The V end lost 1 base, the J end lost 7 bases, and 10 bases lay between the germline ends. The germline gives CDR1 LGHDT, CDR2 YNNKEL (reference sequence). As DNA, the CDR3 is TGTGCCAGCAGCCAAGCGGCGAAGGGTGAAAAACTGTTTTTT. Protein: CASSQAAKGEKLFF.

DNA of the CDR3: TGTGCCAGCACCAAGGGGTGGGATGAGCAGTTCTTC. It is translated as CASTKGWDEQFF. The gene calls are TRBV2 and TRBJ2-1, with D possibly being TRBD1 (5 bases). CDR1 is SNHLY, CDR2 FYNNEI, per germline. V was clipped by 7 bases and J by 8 bases, with 12 bases between them. This CDR3 spans 12 amino acids.

The chain is built from TRBV7-2 and TRBJ2-7; D is undetermined. The CDR3 has 15 amino acids. CDR1 and CDR2 (germline): SGHTA, FQGNSA. Trimming removed 0 bases from V and 4 bases from J, with 13 bases in between. Here the CDR3 DNA reads TGTGCCAGCAGCTTAGCGCTTTTGGACCGTTACGAGCAGTACTTC. Its translation is CASSLALLDRYEQYF. Supplemented by reference TRBV7-2 and TRBJ2-7, the full variable domain reads GAGVSQSPSNKVTEKGKDVELRCDPISGHTALYWYRQSLGQGLEFLIYFQGNSAPDKSGLPSDRFSAERTGGSVSTLTIQRTQQEDSAVYLCASSLALLDRYEQYFGPGTRLTVT.

This chain connects TRBV29-1 to TRBJ2-2; 9 bases map to TRBD1. The ends lost 0 bases at V and 6 bases at J; junction bases unmatched: 8. This CDR3 is 16 amino acids long. The germline V gene encodes CDR1 SQVTM and CDR2 ANQGSEA. In DNA, the CDR3 is TGCAGCGTTGAAGATCACGGGACAGGGAGCGCCGGGGAGCTGTTTTTT. This sequence encodes CSVEDHGTGSAGELFF.

The chain combines TRBV19 with TRBJ1-2; 8 bases are shared with TRBD1. This CDR3 has 17 residues. The J segment lost 7 bases and the V segment lost 0 bases, leaving 13 bases of the junction unmatched. The germline V gene encodes CDR1 LNHDA and CDR2 SQIVND (reference sequence). The CDR3 DNA reads TGTGCCAGTAGTATAGATCGTGGGCCAGGGGGCCAGGGTGGCTACACCTTC. Translation: CASSIDRGPGGQGGYTF.

This sequence joins TRBV5-1 and TRBJ1-6; unclear D gene. The CDR3 covers 16 residues. The V end was cut by 4 bases, the J end by 10 bases, with 21 bases between. Per germline, CDR1 SGHRS and CDR2 YFSETQ. CDR3 sequence reads: CASSGSLGNPPSPLHF. CDR3 nucleotide sequence: TGCGCCAGCAGCGGAAGCCTAGGGAACCCCCCATCACCCCTCCACTTT.

The V call is TRBV2, the J call TRBJ1-2; 7 positions match TRBD1. With V trimmed by 7 bases and J by 4 bases, 12 bases remained unmatched. Germline CDR1 SNHLY, CDR2 FYNNEI. The CDR3 runs to 15 residues. The CDR3 coding sequence is TGTGCCAGCATGAGTCCCGGGACAGCCCTCTATGGCTACACCTTC. Residues: CASMSPGTALYGYTF. The whole variable domain, filled in from reference TRBV2 and TRBJ1-2, reads EPEVTQTPSHQVTQMGQEVILRCVPISNHLYFYWYRQILGQKVEFLVSFYNNEISEKSEIFDDQFSVERPDGSNFTLKIRSTKLEDSAMYFCASMSPGTALYGYTFGSGTRLTVV.

The chain joins TRBV9 to TRBJ2-7, with 10 bases that match TRBD1. The germline V gene encodes CDR1 SGDLS and CDR2 YYNGEE. The CDR3 contains 14 residues. V dropped 4 bases and J dropped 2; count of bases not matched to a gene: 3. The CDR3 spells CASSSGTGAYEQYF. CDR3 bases: TGTGCCAGCAGCTCCGGGACAGGGGCCTACGAGCAGTACTTC. The complete variable domain, with remaining parts taken from reference TRBV9 and TRBJ2-7, reads DSGVTQTPKHLITATGQRVTLRCSPRSGDLSVYWYQQSLDQGLQFLIQYYNGEERAKGNILERFSAQQFPDLHSELNLSSLELGDSALYFCASSSGTGAYEQYFGPGTRLTVT.